One and the same sample provided the 5 T cell receptor beta chains below, sequenced in a study of PD-L1 blockade in urothelial cancer. Clones were sequenced by immunoSEQ multiplex PCR, and TCRdb holds only the in-frame ones, with some missing. The table lists 50,000 or so clones, roughly 82% of them singletons. Time point here: pretreatment peripheral blood. The starting material was PBMCs, obtained around atezolizumab (anti-PD-L1) treatment. Receptors originate from a man between 45 and 60 years old with urothelial cancer.

The V gene is TRBV19, the J gene TRBJ2-6, with 8 positions matching TRBD1. Looked up from germline, CDR1 is LNHDA and CDR2 is SQIVND (reference sequence). CDR3 length equals 17 residues. V lost 4 bases, J lost 2 bases, and 7 bases stayed unmatched. CDR3 sequence (DNA): TGTGCCAGTAGTACCCAAGACAGGGGCCCTGGGGCCAACGTCCTGACTTTC. It translates to CASSTQDRGPGANVLTF. Full variable domain (outside the CDR3, taken from reference TRBV19 and TRBJ2-6): DGGITQSPKYLFRKEGQNVTLSCEQNLNHDAMYWYRQDPGQGLRLIYYSQIVNDFQKGDIAEGYSVSREKKESFPLTVTSAQKNPTAFYLCASSTQDRGPGANVLTFGAGSRLTVL.

The chain uses TRBV19 and TRBJ1-4, with D possibly being TRBD1 (5 bases). The length of the CDR3 is 14 residues. CDR1 and CDR2 (germline): LNHDA, SQIVND (reference sequence). V was cut by 4 bases and J by 10 bases, with 16 bases left in between. The DNA for the CDR3 is TGTGCCAGTAGTACATCAGACAGCTCCGGAAAACTGTTTTTT. This codes for CASSTSDSSGKLFF. Full variable domain (rest looked up from reference TRBV19 and TRBJ1-4): DGGITQSPKYLFRKEGQNVTLSCEQNLNHDAMYWYRQDPGQGLRLIYYSQIVNDFQKGDIAEGYSVSREKKESFPLTVTSAQKNPTAFYLCASSTSDSSGKLFFGSGTQLSVL.

Comment on this clone: This sample also contains other DNA sequences that code for the same CDR3. V gene TRBV27 combines with J gene TRBJ2-7; TRBD2 is a possible D gene (5 bases). Germline lookup yields CDR1 MNHEY and CDR2 SMNVEV (reference sequence). CDR3 length equals 12 residues. V was clipped by 2 bases and J by 6 bases, with 8 bases between them. The CDR3 region has the DNA TGTGCCAGCAGTTTACGGGGTGGCGAGCAGTACTTC. It specifies CASSLRGGEQYF.

The chain is built from TRBV9 and TRBJ1-4; 7 bases agree with TRBD1. This CDR3 contains 15 residues. Germline assignment: CDR1 SGDLS and CDR2 YYNGEE. V lost 0 bases to trimming and J lost 3 bases; unmatched junction nucleotides: 2. DNA of the CDR3: TGTGCCAGCAGCGTAGAGGGGGCGGCTAATGAAAAACTGTTTTTT. Protein sequence: CASSVEGAANEKLFF.

The rearrangement links TRBV29-1 to TRBJ2-2, with TRBD1 identical over 11 bases. The V gene end was trimmed by 6 bases and the J gene end by 8 bases; junction bases not matched to a gene: 8. The CDR3 has 14 residues. Germline V gives CDR1 SQVTM, CDR2 ANQGSEA. The chain's CDR3 is CSVPTGTGGGELFF. The CDR3 DNA reads as TGCAGCGTCCCAACGGGGACAGGGGGAGGGGAGCTGTTTTTT.